One sample yielded the 9 T cell receptor beta chains listed below, sequenced in a study of cytomegalovirus exposure and HLA in healthy donors. PCR amplification relied on 60 Vbeta primers (plus 13 Jbeta primers). Some clones are missing from TCRdb's copy, which holds only in-frame ones; the method was immunoSEQ multiplex PCR. The sample consists of around 140,000 clones, around 77% of them appearing once. What was sequenced was PBMCs. These receptors were taken from a male donor in good health and CMV-seropositive.

This clone came up a few times. V gene TRBV19 combines with J gene TRBJ2-2, with D maybe TRBD2 (5 bases). The CDR3 totals 13 residues. Germline CDR1 LNHDA, CDR2 SQIVND (reference sequence). V was trimmed by 3 bases and J by 5 bases, leaving 7 bases between them. CDR3 in DNA: TGTGCCAGTAGTATGGAGGAAACCGGGGAGCTGTTTTTT. It encodes CASSMEETGELFF.

The chain has TRBV18 and TRBJ1-5, with D uncertain. V lost 4 bases to trimming and J lost 7 bases, with 14 bases between them. From germline, CDR1 is KGHSH and CDR2 LQKENI. This CDR3 is 14 amino acids long. Here the CDR3 DNA reads TGTGCCAGCTCACTCGGGGAGGGAGGACAGCCCCAGCATTTT. It encodes CASSLGEGGQPQHF.

The J gene is TRBJ2-7, the V gene TRBV2; maybe TRBD2 (7 bases). CDR3 length: 16 amino acids. CDR1 and CDR2 from the germline V gene are SNHLY and FYNNEI. Trimming removed 8 bases at V and 5 bases at J, with 25 bases between. In DNA form, the CDR3 reads TGTGCCAGCCAGGGTGGTAGAAGGGGGGGCCTCGACGAGCAGTACTTC. Protein product: CASQGGRRGGLDEQYF.

The chain couples TRBV5-1 to TRBJ2-1, with D possibly TRBD2 on 6 matching bases. The CDR3 spans 16 residues. V was cut by 0 bases and J by 4 bases, with 14 bases left in between. Germline V gives CDR1 SGHRS, CDR2 YFSETQ. The CDR3 nucleotides read TGCGCCAGCAGCTTGGTTACCTTCAGCGGGTACAATGAGCAGTTCTTC. Amino acid sequence: CASSLVTFSGYNEQFF.

The chain employs TRBV2 and TRBJ2-7; 7 bases match TRBD1. This CDR3 comprises 14 residues. Germline assignment: CDR1 SNHLY and CDR2 FYNNEI. Trimming removed 6 bases from V and 0 bases from J; junction bases left unmatched: 5. The CDR3 spells CASRIQGSSYEQYF. CDR3 nucleotides: TGTGCCAGCAGGATACAGGGGAGCTCCTACGAGCAGTACTTC.

The genes are TRBV7-2 and TRBJ1-1; D unresolved. The CDR3 has 15 amino acids. V was pared by 1 base and J by 4 bases, with 13 bases between. Per germline, CDR1 SGHTA and CDR2 FQGNSA. The CDR3 is CASSLDGPAGTEAFF. The CDR3 DNA follows: TGTGCCAGCAGCTTAGATGGGCCCGCAGGCACTGAAGCTTTCTTT.

This sequence joins TRBV5-1 and TRBJ2-3, with D maybe TRBD1 (6 bases). Germline V gene data show CDR1 as SGHRS and CDR2 as YFSETQ. Between the trimmed V and J ends, which lost 0 bases and 3 bases, there was a span of 11 bases. CDR3 length: 15 residues. The CDR3: CASSLVGARTDTQYF. The CDR3 bases are TGCGCCAGCAGCTTGGTGGGGGCCAGAACAGATACGCAGTATTTT.

This sequence joins TRBV9 and TRBJ1-6; possibly TRBD1 for D (5 bases). There are 16 residues in the CDR3. CDR1 and CDR2 from the germline V gene are SGDLS and YYNGEE. Deletions cut 1 base from V and 4 bases from J, with 12 bases between. CDR3 sequence: CASSVFDSSYNSPLHF. CDR3 bases: TGTGCCAGCAGCGTATTTGACAGTTCTTATAATTCACCCCTCCACTTT.

The chain joins TRBV2 to TRBJ2-6, with TRBD1 as a possible D gene (6 bases). The CDR3 runs to 16 residues. Germline loops: CDR1 SNHLY, CDR2 FYNNEI. The ends were cut back, 6 bases at V and 4 bases at J, with 16 bases in the middle. Written as DNA, the CDR3 is TGTGCCAGCAGCCAACCACAGGGCCCAGGGGCCAACGTCCTGACTTTC. This encodes CASSQPQGPGANVLTF.